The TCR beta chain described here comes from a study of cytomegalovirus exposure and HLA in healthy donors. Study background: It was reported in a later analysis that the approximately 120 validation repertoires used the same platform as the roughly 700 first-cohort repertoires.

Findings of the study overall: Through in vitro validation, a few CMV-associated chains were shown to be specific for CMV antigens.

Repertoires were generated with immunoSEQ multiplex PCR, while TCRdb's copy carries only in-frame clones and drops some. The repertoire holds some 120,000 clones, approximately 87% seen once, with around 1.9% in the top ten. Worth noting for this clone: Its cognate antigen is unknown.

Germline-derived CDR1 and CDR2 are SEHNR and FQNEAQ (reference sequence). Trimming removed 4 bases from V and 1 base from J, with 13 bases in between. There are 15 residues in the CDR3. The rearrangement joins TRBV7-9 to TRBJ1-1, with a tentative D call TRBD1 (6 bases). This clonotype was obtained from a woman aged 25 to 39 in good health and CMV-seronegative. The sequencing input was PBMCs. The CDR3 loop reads CASSYEGVGNTEAFF. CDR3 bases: TGTGCCAGCAGCTACGAGGGGGTGGGGAACACTGAAGCTTTCTTT. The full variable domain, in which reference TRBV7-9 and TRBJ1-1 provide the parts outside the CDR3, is DTGVSQNPRHKITKRGQNVTFRCDPISEHNRLYWYRQTLGQGPEFLTYFQNEAQLEKSRLLSDRFSAERPKGSFSTLEIQRTEQGDSAMYLCASSYEGVGNTEAFFGQGTRLTVV.